This is a list of T cell receptor beta chains from one sample in a study of shared clonotypes between healthy human individuals. Here immunoSEQ multiplex PCR was the method, and the copy in TCRdb shows in-frame clones only, minus some. This sample has roughly 2.1 million clones, with about 93% found just once. The sequenced material came from naive CD8+ T cells from PBMCs. The receptors stem from a man aged 18 to 30 in good health. Some clones in this sample may be carry-over from other donors' samples. CDR3s include the opening cysteine and the closing phenylalanine or tryptophan. A D gene is named only where the DNA matches it firmly. Clone size is stated in some rows and not others, as once, few, many or a class when expanded.

D	V	J	size	DNA	CDR3
.	TRBV11-2	TRBJ2-7	.	TGTGCCAGCAGCTTAGAAGGGGCGGGCTTCTCCTACGAGCAGTACTTC	CASSLEGAGFSYEQYF
.	TRBV5-4	TRBJ2-7	.	TGTGCCAGCAGCACGACGCTAGGGAACTACGAGCAGTACTTC	CASSTTLGNYEQYF
TRBD2	TRBV28	TRBJ2-1	.	TGTGCCAGCAGTTCACTAGCGGGTTACAATGAGCAGTTCTTC	CASSSLAGYNEQFF
.	TRBV9	TRBJ2-7	.	TGTGCCAGCAGCGTAGGTAGCTTTTCCTACGAGCAGTACTTC	CASSVGSFSYEQYF
.	TRBV10-2	TRBJ1-1	few	TGCGCCAGCACAACAGGTCTTGTGAACACTGAAGCTTTCTTT	CASTTGLVNTEAFF
.	TRBV9	TRBJ1-4	.	TGTGCCAGCGGCCCGGCGGCGGGTAGAACTGAAAAACTGTTTTTT	CASGPAAGRTEKLFF
.	TRBV9	TRBJ2-7	.	TGTGCCAGCAGCGTAGACGGGAGTATTTTGTACGAGCAGTACTTC	CASSVDGSILYEQYF
.	TRBV15	TRBJ1-1	.	TGTGCCACCAGCAGAGATTGGGGGGGCTTGGTTGAAGCTTTCTTT	CATSRDWGGLVEAFF
.	TRBV30	TRBJ1-2	.	TGTGCCTGGAGATTAGGGAGAAGCGGCTACACCTTC	CAWRLGRSGYTF
.	TRBV28	TRBJ1-5	.	TGTGCCAGCAGAATACAGTACAATCAGCCCCAGCATTTT	CASRIQYNQPQHF
.	TRBV11-2	TRBJ2-1	.	TGTGCCAGCAGCCCAGGGGGGCGGGAGTCCTACAATGAGCAGTTCTTC	CASSPGGRESYNEQFF
.	TRBV27	TRBJ2-3	.	TGTGCCAGCAGTTTACAGGGGTTCCGTCAATCAGATACGCAGTATTTT	CASSLQGFRQSDTQYF
.	TRBV7-9	TRBJ2-1	.	TGTGCCAGCAGCGTAGGGCGGGAGCAGTTCTTC	CASSVGREQFF
.	TRBV11-2	TRBJ1-3	.	TGTGCCAGCAGCCTCTGGGGGGGCTCTGGAAACACCATATATTTT	CASSLWGGSGNTIYF
.	TRBV13	TRBJ2-3	.	TGTGCCAGCAGCTTAGAGACTCGCACAGATACGCAGTATTTT	CASSLETRTDTQYF
TRBD1	TRBV7-8	TRBJ1-1	.	TGTGCCAGCAGCCTGTCGTCCAAGAGGACAGGAGGAACTGAAGCTTTCTTT	CASSLSSKRTGGTEAFF
.	TRBV19	TRBJ1-1	.	TGTGCCAGTAGCATAGAGGTGGCTTTCTTT	CASSIEVAFF
TRBD1	TRBV28	TRBJ2-1	once	TGTGCCAGCAGTTTGTTGGTAAAGGACAGGGTGGAATACAATGAGCAGTTCTTC	CASSLLVKDRVEYNEQFF
.	TRBV28	TRBJ1-5	once	TGTGCCAGCAGCCTGACAGCCCCCGATCAGCCCCAGCATTTT	CASSLTAPDQPQHF
TRBD1	TRBV11-2	TRBJ1-2	.	TGTGCCAGCAGCAAAAGACAGGGTAACTATGGCTACACCTTC	CASSKRQGNYGYTF
TRBD2	TRBV2	TRBJ2-7	.	TGTGCCAGCAGGGCGACCACTAGCGGGAGTCCCTACGAGCAGTACTTC	CASRATTSGSPYEQYF
TRBD2	TRBV4-1	TRBJ2-1	.	TGCGCCGGGGGGAGCTCGGGGACTAGCCCCTACAATGAGCAGTTCTTC	CAGGSSGTSPYNEQFF
.	TRBV27	TRBJ1-1	.	TGTGCCAGCAGTTTCCGGGGCCCGAACACTGAAGCTTTCTTT	CASSFRGPNTEAFF
.	TRBV27	TRBJ2-2	.	TGTGCCAGCAGTTTAGGACGGGAGCTGTTTTTT	CASSLGRELFF
TRBD1	TRBV6-5	TRBJ1-2	.	TGTGCCAGCAGTTATCTGGGACAGGCCTATGGCTACACCTTC	CASSYLGQAYGYTF
.	TRBV7-2	TRBJ1-1	.	TGTGCCAGCAGCTTCAAGGGGGTCGTCCCTGAAGCTTTCTTT	CASSFKGVVPEAFF
TRBD2	TRBV19	TRBJ2-7	once	TGTGCCAGTAGTATGGCAGGGAGGGGCTACGAGCAGTACTTC	CASSMAGRGYEQYF
TRBD1	TRBV19	TRBJ2-5	once	TGTGCCAGTAGTCCCGGGACAGCCTACCAAGAGACCCAGTACTTC	CASSPGTAYQETQYF